This T cell receptor beta chain stems from a study of OX40 agonist ivuxolimab in advanced cancers. The data were produced by immunoSEQ multiplex PCR, yet TCRdb's version contains in-frame clones alone and is incomplete. The table lists 50,000 to 70,000 clones, 70% to 90% of them singletons. Germline lookup yields CDR1 SEHNR and CDR2 FQNEAQ (reference sequence). V lost 4 bases and J lost 6; bases outside the gene matches: 1. The length of the CDR3 is 12 residues. This clone was found a few times. Sequencing was performed on CD4+ or CD8+ T cells sorted from blood, taken in a trial of the OX40 agonist ivuxolimab. The receptor was isolated from an adult with an advanced solid tumor such as melanoma, head and neck, liver or kidney cancer. The J gene is TRBJ1-1, the V gene TRBV7-9; 8 bases are a match to TRBD1. In DNA, the CDR3 is TGTGCCAGCAGCTGGGGACAGGCTGAAGCTTTCTTT. Its protein is CASSWGQAEAFF.